One and the same sample provided the 16 T cell receptor beta chains below, sequenced in a study of blood T cell dynamics during melanoma immunotherapy. As to time point: pre-treatment baseline. Sequencing was performed with immunoSEQ multiplex PCR; in TCRdb, only in-frame clones are kept and a portion is missing. The sample records 15,000 to 20,000 clones, roughly 83% being singletons. The sequenced sample was blood, obtained from a patient treated with checkpoint blockade. These receptors originate from a human donor with melanoma.

The CDR3 DNA reads as TGTGCCAGCGGGACAGGGAGGGATCAGCCCCAGCATTTT. Encoded protein: CASGTGRDQPQHF. This chain uses TRBV19 with TRBJ1-5; the match to TRBD1 covers 9 bases. The ends lost 9 bases at V and 5 bases at J; junction bases unmatched: 5. The CDR3 is made up of 13 amino acids. The germline CDR1 and CDR2 sequences are LNHDA and SQIVND (reference sequence).

The V call is TRBV27, the J call TRBJ2-1; TRBD1 might be the D (5 bases). The ends were cut back, 2 bases at V and 3 bases at J, with 8 bases in the middle. CDR1 is MNHEY, CDR2 SMNVEV, per germline (reference sequence). The CDR3 length is 14 residues. The CDR3 DNA follows: TGTGCCAGCAGTTTAAAGGGGCGCTACAATGAGCAGTTCTTC. Translating it yields CASSLKGRYNEQFF.

The chain uses TRBV27 and TRBJ2-3; D remains ambiguous. V lost 4 bases, J lost 3 bases, and 17 bases lay in between. The CDR3 extends over 16 amino acids. Germline CDR1 MNHEY, CDR2 SMNVEV (reference sequence). CDR3 coding DNA: TGTGCCAGCAGTTCCCATAGTACCCTTAGGACAGATACGCAGTATTTT. Encoded protein: CASSSHSTLRTDTQYF.

The chain has TRBV30 and TRBJ1-2, with unresolved D. Deletions cut 2 bases from V and 12 bases from J, with 10 bases between. Germline CDR1 reads GTSNPN; CDR2 reads SVGIG (reference sequence). The CDR3 has 10 residues. The CDR3 nucleotides read TGTGCCTGGAGTAAGGCCAGGCACACCTTC. It encodes CAWSKARHTF.

The rearrangement uses TRBV5-8 and TRBJ2-5, with 10 bases lining up with TRBD1. Losses at the gene ends were 5 bases for V and 5 bases for J; bases not matched to a gene: 12. The CDR3 totals 16 residues. Looked up from germline, CDR1 is SGHTS and CDR2 is YDEGEE. The CDR3 loop reads CASRNPSGTGVETQYF. The CDR3 DNA follows: TGTGCCAGCAGAAACCCTTCCGGGACAGGGGTTGAGACCCAGTACTTC.

This clone was observed once. This chain connects TRBV7-9 to TRBJ2-5; D perhaps matches TRBD2 (6 bases). V shed 5 bases and J shed 1 base, with 11 bases lying between them. Germline CDR1 SEHNR, CDR2 FQNEAQ (reference sequence). The CDR3 covers 14 residues. The CDR3 region is CASSRGGAQETQYF. CDR3 in DNA: TGTGCCAGCAGCAGAGGAGGGGCCCAAGAGACCCAGTACTTC.

The chain uses TRBV19 and TRBJ2-5, with D maybe TRBD2 (5 bases). The J call may be incorrect, as the DNA end agrees better with TRBJ2-7. The CDR3 is 15 residues long. Germline V lookup: CDR1 LNHDA, CDR2 SQIVND (reference sequence). The CDR3 reads CASSITGWSSYEQYF. The CDR3 coding sequence is TGTGCCAGTAGTATAACGGGGTGGAGCTCCTACGAGCAGTACTTC.

This clone was seen just once. The chain recombines TRBV2 with TRBJ2-7, with TRBD2 matching over 9 bases. Germline V gene data show CDR1 as SNHLY and CDR2 as FYNNEI. V dropped 7 bases and J dropped 6; count of bases not matched to a gene: 7. The CDR3 sequence is 13 residues long. CDR3: CASISGSSFEQYF. The CDR3 bases are TGTGCCAGCATTAGCGGGAGTAGTTTCGAGCAGTACTTC.

This chain connects TRBV28 to TRBJ2-5, with 8 bases fitting TRBD2. The CDR3 runs 16 residues. The germline gives CDR1 MDHEN, CDR2 SYDVKM. The V and J ends lost 6 bases and 2 bases, in that order; junction bases with no gene match: 11. CDR3 in amino acids: CASSLGATSGQETQYF. The CDR3, as DNA: TGTGCCAGCAGCCTAGGGGCCACTAGCGGACAAGAGACCCAGTACTTC.

The chain employs TRBV10-3 and TRBJ2-3; 14 bases agree with TRBD2. Trimming at V came to 3 bases and at J to 4 bases, leaving 15 bases not matched to a gene. CDR3 length: 20 amino acids. Germline V gene data show CDR1 as ENHRY and CDR2 as SYGVKD. This CDR3 is CAISDAPGTSGSTSPDTQYF. The CDR3 nucleotides are TGTGCCATCAGTGACGCTCCCGGGACTAGCGGGAGCACATCCCCAGATACGCAGTATTTT.

The chain links TRBV2 to TRBJ1-2; TRBD1 is a possible D gene (5 bases). The germline CDR1 and CDR2 sequences are SNHLY and FYNNEI. Trimming took off 4 bases at V and 4 bases at J, with 10 bases between the two ends. The CDR3 extends over 13 amino acids. CDR3 sequence: CASSGTLSYGYTF. CDR3 DNA: TGTGCCAGCAGTGGGACACTGAGCTATGGCTACACCTTC.

The V gene is TRBV10-3, the J gene TRBJ1-2, with D possibly being TRBD1 (5 bases). Trimming cost V 2 bases and J 3 bases, with 7 bases left between them. CDR3 length equals 13 residues. The V gene's germline CDR1 is ENHRY and CDR2 SYGVKD. CDR3 bases: TGTGCCATCAGTGAGGGCAGGGACTATGGCTACACCTTC. It translates to CAISEGRDYGYTF.

The V and J genes are TRBV10-2 and TRBJ2-2; 14 nucleotides match TRBD2. V lost 8 bases, J lost 3 bases, and 11 bases stayed unmatched. Per the germline V gene, CDR1 is WSHSY and CDR2 is SAAADI. The CDR3 totals 18 residues. CDR3 in amino acids: CASAQIAGLAGDTGELFF. The CDR3 DNA sequence: TGCGCCAGCGCCCAAATAGCGGGACTAGCGGGGGACACCGGGGAGCTGTTTTTT.

This chain uses TRBV29-1 with TRBJ1-4; TRBD1 might be the D (6 bases). The CDR3 is made up of 15 amino acids. V dropped 3 bases and J dropped 5 bases, with 16 bases sitting between them. CDR1 is SQVTM, CDR2 ANQGSEA, per germline. The CDR3 nucleotides read TGCAGCGTTGAGGGCACAGGGCCAAAGAATGAAAAACTGTTTTTT. Translated, it gives CSVEGTGPKNEKLFF.

The rearrangement uses TRBV28 and TRBJ2-7; D remains ambiguous. V was pared by 2 bases and J by 2 bases, with 7 bases between. This CDR3 spans 13 amino acids. Germline CDR1 MDHEN, CDR2 SYDVKM. DNA for the CDR3: TGTGCCAGCAGTTTAGCGCACACCTACGAGCAGTACTTC. This gives the protein CASSLAHTYEQYF.

This clone was counted a few times. The chain is built from TRBV6-5 and TRBJ1-5; D gene unclear. The ends were cut back, 5 bases at V and 6 bases at J, with 8 bases in the middle. The CDR3 runs 12 residues. CDR1 and CDR2 from the germline V gene are MNHEY and SVGAGI. CDR3 bases: TGTGCCAGCAGTCGAGGCGGTCAGCCCCAGCATTTT. It codes for CASSRGGQPQHF.